Here is one T cell receptor beta chain with its context. The read gets to within 3 residues of the CDR3 end, and the germline J gene fills in the rest. This CDR3 is built from 13 residues. Trimming took 10 bases from V and 4 from J, leaving 14 bases between them. Germline V gene lookup returns CDR1 ENHRY and CDR2 SYGVKD. The assay was immunoSEQ multiplex PCR, and TCRdb's table has in-frame clones only and misses some. The sample has some 31,000 clones, and its top ten clones hold approximately 1.5%. The data were taken from a study of T cells in women clearing cervical HPV infection. This sequence originates from a woman between 18 and 70 years old with a cervical HPV16 infection that either progressed to CIN3+ or cleared (not recorded which). The chain joins TRBV10-3 to TRBJ2-4; tentatively, D is TRBD2 (5 bases). Sequenced material: blood buffy coat. The CDR3 sequence: CATQDWLKNIQYF. The covered CDR3 bases are TGTGCCACCCAGGACTGGTTGAAAAACATT.